This T cell receptor beta chain derives from a study of cytomegalovirus exposure and HLA in healthy donors. Findings and caveats of the study: It has been reported that TCR beta sequences accurately predicted the HLA-A and HLA-B alleles of most subjects.

Turning to this clone: Its target is unknown.

Those who donated were healthy bone marrow donors. PCR employed 60 Vbeta and 13 Jbeta primers. Only in-frame clones appear in the TCRdb table, and some are missing; sequencing was by immunoSEQ multiplex PCR. The data show some 130,000 clones, 65% to 85% seen once. CDR1 is SGHAT, CDR2 FQNNGV, per germline. The CDR3 is made up of 13 amino acids. With 3 bases clipped from V and 5 bases from J, the junction kept 1 base outside the gene matches. The chain has TRBV11-2 and TRBJ2-7; 10 bases align to TRBD2. This TCR was sampled from a middle-aged man in good health and CMV-seronegative. Sequencing was performed on PBMCs. The CDR3 DNA follows: TGTGCCAGCAGCTTCGGACTAGCGGACGAGCAGTACTTC. Encoded protein: CASSFGLADEQYF.